A selection of T cell receptor beta chains follows, all from one sample in a study of T-cell memory formation after mild COVID-19. MiXCR was run by TCRdb on the 5' RACE reads, yielding one entry per CDR3 protein. In the table there are around 300,000 distinct CDR3 sequences, approximately 14% of which are singletons. The sequencing input was PBMCs or a T cell subset sorted from them (not recorded which). The receptors were gathered from a man aged 18 to 30 who had mild COVID-19 (a few samples of this study predate the infection). Cell type and time point are not known. The CDR3 runs from the conserved cysteine through the conserved F or W. Each record gives: CDR3 DNA, CDR3 protein, D gene, V gene, CDR3 length, clone size, J gene. A D gene is named only where the DNA matches it firmly. Clone size is not always given. Where it is, it says once, few, many or a class for expanded clones.

TGCGCCAGCAGCTTGGGTAACAGCGTAGCCAAAAACATTCAGTACTTC	CASSLGNSVAKNIQYF	NA	TRBV5-1	16	many	TRBJ2-4
TGTGCCAGCAGCCGAGGACGGGTGGGCGCTGAAGCTTTCTTT	CASSRGRVGAEAFF	NA	TRBV12-3/TRBV12-4	14	many	TRBJ1-1
TGTGCCAGCAGTTTATTTGCTAGCGGGGGAGAGACCCAGTACTTC	CASSLFASGGETQYF	TRBD2	TRBV27	15	few	TRBJ2-5
TGTGCCAGCAGGCCACTAGCGTATAGCACAGATACGCAGTATTTT	CASRPLAYSTDTQYF	TRBD2	TRBV7-2	15	many	TRBJ2-3
TGCGCCAGCAGTCAGGGAACCTATAATTCACCCCTCCACTTT	CASSQGTYNSPLHF	NA	TRBV4-3	14	NA	TRBJ1-6
TGTGCCAGCAGCGTAGAAGGTTTCTGGGACACTGAAGCTTTCTTT	CASSVEGFWDTEAFF	NA	TRBV9	15	few	TRBJ1-1
TGTGCCAGCAGCCAAGGGGGCCGGCGGAATGAGCAGTTCTTC	CASSQGGRRNEQFF	NA	TRBV4-2	14	few	TRBJ2-1
TGTGCCAGCAGTTTATCCCGACAGGGTGTAATGAACACTGAAGCTTTCTTT	CASSLSRQGVMNTEAFF	TRBD1	TRBV12-3/TRBV12-4	17	NA	TRBJ1-1
TGTGCCAGCAGTGCCCGAGGGACAGGGAACTACAATGAGCAGTTCTTC	CASSARGTGNYNEQFF	TRBD1	TRBV6-4	16	NA	TRBJ2-1
TGCGCCAGCAGCTTGGTTCAGGGAAAGAACACCGGGGAGCTGTTTTTT	CASSLVQGKNTGELFF	NA	TRBV5-1	16	few	TRBJ2-2
TGTGCCAGCAGTTTAAGGGTTGGCGGGGAGCTGTTTTTT	CASSLRVGGELFF	NA	TRBV12-3/TRBV12-4	13	NA	TRBJ2-2
TGCAGCGTGCGAACATCGAGCTCCTACAATGAGCAGTTCTTC	CSVRTSSSYNEQFF	NA	TRBV29-1	14	NA	TRBJ2-1
TGTGCTAGCAGCCCAGACCGAAGGGGCACTAGCTCTGGGGCCAACGTCCTGACTTTC	CASSPDRRGTSSGANVLTF	NA	TRBV7-7	19	few	TRBJ2-6
TGCGCCAGCAGCCAAGAGCCATCGATCCTTTCGGCCAAAAACATTCAGTACTTC	CASSQEPSILSAKNIQYF	NA	TRBV4-1	18	few	TRBJ2-4
TGTGCCAGCAGTTACTCAAGTTATCAGCCCCAGCATTTT	CASSYSSYQPQHF	NA	TRBV6-5	13	NA	TRBJ1-5
TGCGCCAGCAGCCTATTCCGGACAGGGGAGGAACACAATGAGCAGTTCTTC	CASSLFRTGEEHNEQFF	TRBD1	TRBV5-1	17	few	TRBJ2-1
TGCAGTGCTAGAGGCAGCGCCTCCTACGAGCAGTACTTC	CSARGSASYEQYF	NA	TRBV20-1	13	many	TRBJ2-7
TGCGCCAGCAGCTTGCGGCCCGACGGGGGCATAGATACGCAGTATTTT	CASSLRPDGGIDTQYF	NA	TRBV5-1	16	NA	TRBJ2-3
TGCGCCAGCAGCTTGGCCTTCAGCTGGGGAGAAGAGACCCAGTACTTC	CASSLAFSWGEETQYF	NA	TRBV5-1	16	few	TRBJ2-5
TGTGCCAGCAGCTACTGGACTAGCGGGGCTGAGACCCAGTACTTC	CASSYWTSGAETQYF	TRBD2	TRBV3-1	15	few	TRBJ2-5
TGTGCCAGCAGCTATCGAACTAACTATGGCTACACCTTC	CASSYRTNYGYTF	NA	TRBV7-6	13	few	TRBJ1-2
TGTGCCAGCAGTGCCCTTGCCCCAGGGTCTTGGCGTAGTCAGCCCCAGCATTTT	CASSALAPGSWRSQPQHF	NA	TRBV28	18	NA	TRBJ1-5
TGTGCCAGCAGCCAACCTGGGGCAGGTACTGAAGCTTTCTTT	CASSQPGAGTEAFF	NA	TRBV14	14	NA	TRBJ1-1